Following are 14 T cell receptor beta chains from one sample sequenced in a study of CD8 T cells in Susac syndrome. Delineation of memory subsets for TEMRA sorting relied upon CD27 and CD45RA staining. Random hexamers primed reverse transcription of 0.5 to 1 ug RNA. TCRdb re-called the immunoSEQ multiplex PCR reads through MiXCR, storing one row per CDR3 protein. The table has 1,600 or so distinct CDR3 sequences, 64% seen once. Sequences were obtained from CD8+ TEMRA cells from PBMCs. Regarding subset: FACS-sorted terminally differentiated effector memory CD8+ T cells re-expressing CD45RA (CD8+ TEMRA). These receptors all come from a human donor with Susac syndrome.

This chain joins TRBV18 and TRBJ2-7; the D gene could be TRBD1 or TRBD2 (7 bases each). This CDR3 comprises 15 residues. The V end lost 2 bases, the J end lost 2 bases, and 13 bases lay between the germline ends. Germline values: CDR1 KGHSH, CDR2 LQKENI. The CDR3 region is CASSPKQGGPYEQYF. The DNA of the CDR3 is TGTGCCAGCTCACCAAAGCAGGGGGGGCCCTACGAGCAGTACTTC.

About this clonotype: One end of the junction does not line up with germline, which may come from a read error. The chain couples TRBV5-1 to TRBJ1-1; tentative D call: TRBD1 (6 bases). Germline V gives CDR1 SGHRS, CDR2 YFSETQ. This CDR3 is 15 amino acids long. CDR3 protein: CACSLSLTGNTDAFF. The CDR3 DNA reads TGCGCCTGCAGCTTGAGTCTCACAGGGAACACTGATGCTTTCTTT.

This chain links TRBV3-1 with TRBJ2-5, with D unclear. The CDR3 totals 15 residues. V lost 4 bases and J lost 5, with 17 bases in between. Looked up from germline, CDR1 is LGHDT and CDR2 is YNNKEL (reference sequence). CDR3 protein: CASSRGQDIDETQYF. In DNA, the CDR3 is TGTGCCAGCAGCCGAGGTCAGGATATAGATGAGACCCAGTACTTC.

This clonotype has more than one count but fewer than ten. This sequence joins TRBV27 and TRBJ2-7, with a tentative D call TRBD1 (5 bases). CDR1 and CDR2 (germline): MNHEY, SMNVEV (reference sequence). This CDR3 has 14 amino acids. V gave up 6 bases and J gave up 0 bases, with 12 bases separating them. The CDR3 DNA follows: TGTGCCAGCAGCATAGGGGTAAGCTCCTACGAGCAGTACTTC. It codes for CASSIGVSSYEQYF.

This clonotype appeared a few times. This rearrangement joins TRBV6-5 to TRBJ2-2; possible D gene TRBD2, 6 bases. The CDR3 is made up of 17 amino acids. The germline CDR1 and CDR2 sequences are MNHEY and SVGAGI. Deletions cut 2 bases from V and 4 bases from J, with 17 bases between. The CDR3 here is CASSYDLGGAGTGELFF. The CDR3 coding sequence is TGTGCCAGCAGTTACGACCTAGGAGGGGCGGGCACCGGGGAGCTGTTTTTT.

This chain links TRBV29-1 with TRBJ2-7, with TRBD1 matching over 7 bases. V was clipped by 7 bases and J by 3 bases; unmatched bases: 9. This CDR3 comprises 13 residues. Germline V gives CDR1 SQVTM, CDR2 ANQGSEA. DNA of the CDR3: TGCAGCGCCGGGACAGTAAATATCTACGAGCAGTACTTC. Protein product: CSAGTVNIYEQYF.

The chain uses TRBV21-1 and TRBJ2-7. TRBV21-1 is a pseudogene segment. The CDR3 spans 12 residues. The CDR3: CASKEQKYEQYF. CDR3 in DNA: TGTGCCAGCAAGGAACAGAAATACGAGCAGTACTTC.

By share, this clonotype ranks as large (0.1 to 1%). The chain links TRBV28 to TRBJ2-5, with 11 bases identical to TRBD2. The CDR3 totals 16 residues. J gave up 5 bases and V 7 bases, and 12 bases lay outside the gene matches. Germline V lookup: CDR1 MDHEN, CDR2 SYDVKM. CDR3 in DNA: TGTGCCAGCACCCTAGGTAGCGGGGGGGCCGGGGAGACCCAGTACTTC. Translation: CASTLGSGGAGETQYF.

By share, this clonotype counts as large (0.1 to 1%). J is TRBJ1-2 and V is TRBV5-5, with D possibly matching TRBD1 (5 bases). Germline V gene data show CDR1 as SGHKS and CDR2 as YYEKEE (reference sequence). With 3 bases removed from V and 5 bases from J, the gap between germline ends came to 23 bases. The CDR3 is 17 amino acids. CDR3 sequence reads: CASSSPETDSLGYGYTF. CDR3 bases: TGTGCCAGCAGCTCTCCAGAAACCGACAGTCTAGGGTATGGCTACACCTTC. Complete variable domain (other parts from reference TRBV5-5 and TRBJ1-2): DAGVTQSPTHLIKTRGQQVTLRCSPISGHKSVSWYQQVLGQGPQFIFQYYEKEERGRGNFPDRFSARQFPNYSSELNVNALLLGDSALYLCASSSPETDSLGYGYTFGSGTRLTVV.

The chain recombines TRBV3-1 with TRBJ1-2; D gene unclear. The V end was cut by 0 bases, the J end by 4 bases, with 12 bases between. Germline V gives CDR1 LGHDT, CDR2 YNNKEL (reference sequence). The CDR3 is 15 residues long. CDR3 loop: CASSQDFQASYGYTF. CDR3 bases: TGTGCCAGCAGCCAAGATTTCCAGGCTAGCTATGGCTACACCTTC. The full variable domain, with the rest looked up from reference TRBV3-1 and TRBJ1-2, is DTAVSQTPKYLVTQMGNDKSIKCEQNLGHDTMYWYKQDSKKFLKIMFSYNNKELIINETVPNRFSPKSPDKAHLNLHINSLELGDSAVYFCASSQDFQASYGYTFGSGTRLTVV.

Notes on this clonotype: A read error may account for a junction end that differs from germline. The rearrangement joins TRBV4-3 to TRBJ1-4, with D unresolved. The CDR3 is made up of 15 amino acids. The germline V gene encodes CDR1 LGHNA and CDR2 YSLEER. The CDR3 DNA is TGCGCCAGCAGCCAAGATCAGGCGTTTCGGGAAAAAACTGTTTTT. Translated: CASSQDQAFREKTVF.

On this clonotype: A much larger clone lies one base from this, so it may be a read error. V is TRBV29-1 and J is TRBJ2-7, with D tentatively TRBD1 or TRBD2 (5 bases each). The CDR3 consists of 13 residues. The V gene's germline CDR1 is SQVTM and CDR2 ANQGSEA. Trimming removed 8 bases at V and 5 bases at J, with 19 bases between. The CDR3, as DNA: TGCAGCTCGACCGGGACCACGACGCACGAGCAGTACTTC. Its protein product is CSSTGTTTHEQYF.

V and J are TRBV7-6 and TRBJ2-1; 8 bases match TRBD2. Looked up from germline, CDR1 is SGHVS and CDR2 is FNYEAQ. V shed 5 bases, J shed 9 bases, and the junction held 6 bases outside the gene matches. The CDR3 sequence is 13 residues long. DNA of the CDR3: TGTGCCAGCAGCGCCCCGGGGGGGGTTGAGCAGTTCTTC. Translation: CASSAPGGVEQFF.

This rearrangement joins TRBV9 to TRBJ1-2, with D hard to call. CDR1 is SGDLS and CDR2 is YYNGEE in the germline V gene. V gave up 3 bases and J gave up 8 bases, with 23 bases separating them. The CDR3 covers 16 residues. CDR3 amino acids: CASSASGSGRLGGYTF. CDR3 nucleotides: TGTGCCAGCAGCGCATCCGGGTCTGGGAGGCTTGGCGGCTACACCTTC.